This T cell receptor (beta chain) was recovered during a study of cytomegalovirus exposure and HLA in healthy donors. Germline CDR1 and CDR2: SGDLS and YYNGEE. J was trimmed by 5 bases and V by 4 bases; bases with no gene match: 12. The CDR3 loop spans 16 amino acids. Amplification used 60 Vbeta primers and 13 Jbeta primers. Profiled with immunoSEQ multiplex PCR; TCRdb holds only in-frame clones, not every one. The sample holds about 150,000 clones, less than 90% seen once. Study-level points and caveats: Reportedly, TCR beta sequences accurately predicted HLA-A and HLA-B alleles in most subjects. Trimming of TCR beta V- and J-genes showed a link, identified in a later analysis, to a missense DCLRE1C variant.

In regard to this clone: Antigen unknown.

The TCR was taken from a man aged 18 to 35 in good health and CMV-seronegative. The V gene is TRBV9, the J gene TRBJ2-1; 7 bases are a match to TRBD2. Sequences were obtained from PBMCs. The CDR3, as DNA: TGTGCCAGCAGCTACACCGGGACTATAAGAGACAATGAGCAGTTCTTC. Its translation: CASSYTGTIRDNEQFF.